The rows below give T cell receptor beta chains drawn from one sample of a study of Ad26.COV2.S vaccination and SARS-CoV-2 variants. Assay: immunoSEQ multiplex PCR; the TCRdb copy retains only in-frame clones and omits some. The sample shows approximately 350,000 clones, 80% to 90% of them seen only once. This sample comprised peripheral blood, obtained in a trial of Ad26.COV2.S vaccine versus placebo. The source of these receptors is a person aged 18 to 65 who received the Ad26.COV2.S COVID-19 vaccine or a placebo. CDR3s include the opening cysteine and the closing phenylalanine or tryptophan. D genes are given only for firm matches. Some rows mark clone size as missing; the rest say once, few, many or name a class of expanded clone.

abundance | d_gene | j_gene | v_gene | len | CDR3aa | CDR3nt
once | - | TRBJ1-3 | TRBV5-1 | 16 | CASSLAGSAFGNTIYF | TGCGCCAGCAGCTTGGCCGGTTCAGCTTTTGGAAACACCATATATTTT
- | TRBD1 | TRBJ1-6 | TRBV4-1 | 17 | CASSQGRTGTGDSPLHF | TGCGCCAGCAGCCAAGGGAGAACCGGGACAGGGGATTCACCCCTCCACTTT
- | TRBD2 | TRBJ2-3 | TRBV13 | 16 | CASGSGRASVYHTQYF | TGTGCCAGCGGGAGCGGGAGGGCCAGCGTTTACCATACGCAGTATTTT
- | - | TRBJ1-3 | TRBV7-9 | 14 | CASSLGGAGNTIYF | TGTGCCAGCAGCTTAGGGGGGGCTGGAAACACCATATATTTT
- | - | TRBJ2-1 | TRBV7-8 | 16 | CASSLGLGGSYNEQFF | TGTGCCAGCAGCTTAGGTCTGGGGGGCTCCTACAATGAGCAGTTCTTC
- | - | TRBJ1-5 | TRBV6-5 | 14 | CASSSGLENQPQHF | TGTGCCAGCAGTTCGGGACTAGAGAATCAGCCCCAGCATTTT
- | - | TRBJ1-4 | TRBV13 | 20 | CASSGVGGTTDTIPYEKLFF | TGTGCCAGCAGTGGTGTAGGCGGGACAACGGACACGATCCCCTATGAAAAACTGTTTTTT
- | - | TRBJ2-1 | TRBV11-2 | 16 | CASSLMARGAGDEQFF | TGTGCCAGCAGCTTAATGGCACGGGGGGCCGGGGATGAGCAGTTCTTC
- | - | TRBJ1-1 | TRBV7-9 | 13 | CASSLVFSSEAFF | TGTGCCAGCAGCTTAGTCTTCTCCAGTGAAGCTTTCTTT
once | - | TRBJ1-1 | TRBV5-1 | 12 | CASMELGTEAFF | TGCGCCAGCATGGAGCTTGGCACTGAAGCTTTCTTT
- | - | TRBJ1-1 | TRBV7-9 | 14 | CASSLVPRAIEAFF | TGTGCCAGCAGCTTAGTCCCCCGGGCGATTGAAGCTTTCTTT
- | - | TRBJ1-1 | TRBV7-2 | 12 | CASSFLGHPRFF | TGTGCCAGCAGCTTCCTAGGACACCCCCGTTTCTTT
few | TRBD1 | TRBJ2-1 | TRBV2 | 14 | CASSPGGQINEQFF | TGTGCCAGCAGCCCAGGGGGACAGATCAATGAGCAGTTCTTC
- | - | TRBJ1-5 | TRBV3-1/TRBV3-2 | 15 | CASSQDFAEGQPQHF | TGTGCCAGCAGCCAAGATTTCGCTGAGGGACAGCCCCAGCATTTT
- | - | TRBJ2-1 | TRBV7-9 | 15 | CASSLKYNSYNEQFF | TGTGCCAGCAGCTTAAAGTACAACAGCTACAATGAGCAGTTCTTC
once | TRBD2 | TRBJ2-3 | TRBV5-4 | 19 | CASSRPPGGGGTLTDTQYF | TGTGCCAGCAGCCGACCCCCTGGGGGCGGGGGGACCCTCACAGATACGCAGTATTTT
- | - | TRBJ2-1 | TRBV24-1 | 14 | CATKGPGFYNEQFF | TGTGCCACGAAAGGGCCTGGGTTCTACAATGAGCAGTTCTTC
- | TRBD2 | TRBJ2-4 | TRBV4-1 | 16 | CASSPTGLAGKNIQYF | TGCGCCAGCAGCCCAACCGGCCTAGCGGGAAAAAACATTCAGTACTTC
- | - | TRBJ1-1 | TRBV10-3 | 13 | CAITRMLNTEAFF | TGTGCCATCACGAGGATGTTGAACACTGAAGCTTTCTTT
once | - | TRBJ2-1 | TRBV5-1 | 14 | CASSPILLTNEQFF | TGCGCCAGCAGCCCAATTCTACTGACCAATGAGCAGTTCTTC
once | - | TRBJ1-2 | TRBV7-2 | 15 | CASSLSGGIIGGYTF | TGTGCCAGCAGCTTATCCGGGGGGATAATAGGTGGCTACACCTTC
- | - | TRBJ2-3 | TRBV5-6 | 16 | CASSLNLRYYTDTQYF | TGTGCCAGCAGCTTGAACCTTAGATACTACACAGATACGCAGTATTTT
- | - | TRBJ1-1 | TRBV5-1 | 15 | CASSFSYGMNTEAFF | TGCGCCAGCAGCTTTAGTTATGGGATGAACACTGAAGCTTTCTTT
- | - | TRBJ2-3 | TRBV7-9 | 14 | CASSLGVGPDTQYF | TGTGCCAGCAGCTTAGGGGTGGGCCCAGATACGCAGTATTTT
- | - | TRBJ1-3 | TRBV9 | 13 | CASSVALGNTIYF | TGTGCCAGCAGTGTAGCTTTGGGGAACACCATATATTTT
- | - | TRBJ2-1 | TRBV20-1 | 11 | CSASGPNEQFF | TGCAGTGCTAGTGGCCCGAATGAGCAGTTCTTC
- | - | TRBJ1-2 | TRBV6-5 | 14 | CASMPGGANYGYTF | TGTGCCAGCATGCCCGGGGGAGCTAACTATGGCTACACCTTC
- | TRBD2 | TRBJ2-1 | TRBV24-1 | 15 | CATSDTRRAGDEQFF | TGTGCCACCAGTGATACCCGGCGAGCGGGGGATGAGCAGTTCTTC
- | TRBD1 | TRBJ1-1 | TRBV11-2 | 15 | CASSRGQGRFTEAFF | TGTGCCAGCAGTCGTGGACAGGGGAGGTTCACTGAAGCTTTCTTT
- | - | TRBJ1-3 | TRBV11-2 | 15 | CASSLYRGDGNTIYF | TGTGCCAGCAGCTTGTATCGAGGGGACGGAAACACCATATATTTT
- | - | TRBJ1-1 | TRBV4-1 | 14 | CASSQDPNRAEAFF | TGCGCCAGCAGCCAAGATCCGAACAGGGCTGAAGCTTTCTTT
- | TRBD2 | TRBJ2-2 | TRBV5-1 | 12 | CASSTSGTVLFF | TGCGCCAGCAGCACTAGCGGGACGGTGCTGTTTTTT
once | - | TRBJ1-1 | TRBV6-4 | 17 | CASRLLIQGLGDTEAFF | TGTGCCAGCAGACTACTCATCCAAGGGCTAGGGGACACTGAAGCTTTCTTT
- | - | TRBJ1-5 | TRBV28 | 14 | CASSRPVSNQPQHF | TGTGCCAGCAGTCGCCCGGTTAGCAATCAGCCCCAGCATTTT
- | - | TRBJ2-3 | TRBV5-1 | 13 | CASSPDNTDTQYF | TGCGCCAGCAGCCCGGACAACACAGATACGCAGTATTTT
- | TRBD1 | TRBJ2-2 | TRBV2 | 14 | CASRGTGDTGELFF | TGTGCCAGCCGCGGGACAGGTGACACCGGGGAGCTGTTTTTT
once | TRBD2 | TRBJ2-1 | TRBV18 | 16 | CASSPAPGLADNEQFF | TGTGCCAGCTCACCCGCGCCGGGACTAGCGGACAATGAGCAGTTCTTC
- | - | TRBJ1-5 | TRBV5-5 | 13 | CASSPSPNQPQHF | TGTGCCAGCAGCCCCTCGCCTAATCAGCCCCAGCATTTT
- | - | TRBJ1-1 | TRBV7-9 | 14 | CASSSGRVNTEAFF | TGTGCCAGCAGCAGCGGACGGGTGAACACTGAAGCTTTCTTT
few | TRBD2 | TRBJ2-1 | TRBV6-2/TRBV6-3 | 16 | CASSYPSGGAYNEQFF | TGTGCCAGCAGTTACCCTAGCGGGGGTGCCTACAATGAGCAGTTCTTC
- | TRBD2 | TRBJ2-2 | TRBV2 | 16 | CASTLAGLVQTGELFF | TGTGCCAGCACTCTAGCGGGACTAGTACAAACCGGGGAGCTGTTTTTT
- | TRBD1 | TRBJ1-5 | TRBV19 | 15 | CASTSPGQGQQPQHF | TGTGCCAGTACCTCACCGGGACAGGGTCAGCAGCCCCAGCATTTT
- | TRBD1 | TRBJ1-2 | TRBV7-2 | 16 | CASSMAQGGRGSGYTF | TGTGCCAGCAGCATGGCTCAGGGGGGGCGCGGTTCTGGCTACACCTTC
- | TRBD2 | TRBJ2-7 | TRBV7-2 | 16 | CASSLEVESSGGPGYF | TGTGCCAGCAGCTTAGAGGTGGAGTCTAGCGGGGGCCCCGGGTACTTC
once | TRBD1 | TRBJ2-5 | TRBV29-1 | 12 | CSVGDRVETQYF | TGCAGCGTAGGGGACAGGGTGGAGACCCAGTACTTC
- | - | TRBJ1-5 | TRBV5-1 | 14 | CASSLDNPNQPQHF | TGCGCCAGCAGCTTGGATAACCCTAATCAGCCCCAGCATTTT
- | TRBD1 | TRBJ1-1 | TRBV10-3 | 14 | CAISESAGGTEAFF | TGTGCCATCAGTGAGTCGGCAGGGGGCACTGAAGCTTTCTTT
- | - | TRBJ2-7 | TRBV7-9 | 12 | CASSSRLHEQYF | TGTGCCAGCAGCTCCCGACTTCACGAGCAGTACTTC
- | TRBD2 | TRBJ2-1 | TRBV6-5 | 15 | CASSYSEGTNAEQFF | TGTGCCAGCAGTTACTCGGAAGGGACTAATGCTGAGCAGTTCTTC
- | - | TRBJ2-1 | TRBV13 | 17 | CASSLVKSEWGDNEQFF | TGTGCCAGCAGCTTGGTAAAGAGTGAATGGGGGGACAATGAGCAGTTCTTC
- | - | TRBJ2-5 | TRBV1 | 15 | CTSSQPLGIQETQYF | TGCACCAGCAGCCAACCTCTGGGAATACAAGAGACCCAGTACTTC
- | - | TRBJ2-2 | TRBV5-1 | 14 | CASSLARFTGELFF | TGCGCCAGCAGCTTGGCCAGATTCACCGGGGAGCTGTTTTTT
- | - | TRBJ1-2 | TRBV12-3/TRBV12-4 | 12 | CASSVNNYGYTF | TGTGCCAGCAGTGTCAACAACTATGGCTACACCTTC
- | - | TRBJ1-6 | TRBV4-1 | 14 | CASSQDNGPLPLHF | TGCGCCAGCAGCCAAGATAACGGGCCCTTACCCCTCCACTTT
- | - | TRBJ2-1 | TRBV7-3 | 15 | CASAMAGNNYNEQFF | TGTGCCAGCGCCATGGCGGGAAATAACTACAATGAGCAGTTCTTC
- | TRBD2 | TRBJ2-7 | TRBV7-2 | 13 | CASSLDGGYEQYF | TGTGCCAGCAGCTTAGACGGGGGGTACGAGCAGTACTTC
- | - | TRBJ2-7 | TRBV5-1 | 13 | CASSLETSYEQYF | TGCGCCAGCAGCTTAGAGACGTCCTACGAGCAGTACTTC
- | - | TRBJ2-2 | TRBV5-1 | 14 | CASSWITGSGELFF | TGCGCCAGCAGCTGGATTACGGGATCCGGGGAGCTGTTTTTT